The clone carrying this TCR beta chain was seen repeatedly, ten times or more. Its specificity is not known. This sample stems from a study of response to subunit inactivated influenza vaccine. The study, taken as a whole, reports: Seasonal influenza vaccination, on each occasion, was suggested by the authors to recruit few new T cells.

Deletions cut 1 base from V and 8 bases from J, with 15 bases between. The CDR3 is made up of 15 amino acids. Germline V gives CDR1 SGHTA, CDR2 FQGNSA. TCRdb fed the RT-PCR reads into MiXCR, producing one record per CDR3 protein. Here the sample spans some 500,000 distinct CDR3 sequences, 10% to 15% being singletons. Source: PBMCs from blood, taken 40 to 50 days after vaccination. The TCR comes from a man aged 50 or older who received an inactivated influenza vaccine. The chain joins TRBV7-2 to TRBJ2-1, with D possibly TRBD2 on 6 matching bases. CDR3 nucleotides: TGTGCCAGCAGCTTAGTTGGGGCTAGCGAGGATGAGCAGTTCTTC. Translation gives CASSLVGASEDEQFF.